The entry below gives a single T cell receptor beta chain sequence along with its context. One junction end disagrees with the germline gene, perhaps due to a read error. CDR3 length: 14 residues. Germline loops: CDR1 SGHTA, CDR2 FQGTGA. The source of the sample is a study of T-cell memory formation after mild COVID-19. One entry per CDR3 protein results from TCRdb running MiXCR on the 5' RACE reads. Found here are about 110,000 distinct CDR3 sequences, over 20% of them singletons; the top ten hold roughly 37%. Sequencing was carried out using PBMCs or a T cell subset sorted from them (not recorded which). The source of this sequence is a young man who had mild COVID-19 (a few samples of this study predate the infection). Cell type and time point are not known. V is TRBV7-3 and J is TRBJ2-1; possibly TRBD1 or TRBD2 for D (5 bases each). CDR3 nucleotide sequence: TGTGCCACCAGCACGCAGGGAGTCTACAATGAGCAGTTCTTC. Translation: CATSTQGVYNEQFF.